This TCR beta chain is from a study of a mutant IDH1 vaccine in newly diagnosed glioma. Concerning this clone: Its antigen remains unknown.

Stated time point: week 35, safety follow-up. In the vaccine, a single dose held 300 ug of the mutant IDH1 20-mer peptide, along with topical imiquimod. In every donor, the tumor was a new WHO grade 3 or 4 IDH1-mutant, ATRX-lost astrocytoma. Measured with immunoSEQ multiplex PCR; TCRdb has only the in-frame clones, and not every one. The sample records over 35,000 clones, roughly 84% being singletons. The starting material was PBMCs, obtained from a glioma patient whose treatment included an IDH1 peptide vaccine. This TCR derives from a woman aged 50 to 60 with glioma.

CDR3 coding DNA: TGTGCCAGCAGTTTAACCGCCGGACAGCTCCTTAGGGGGCAGTACTTC. Translation gives CASSLTAGQLLRGQYF. The chain carries TRBV27 and TRBJ2-7, with a possible D match to TRBD1 (6 bases). The CDR3 contains 16 residues. CDR1 and CDR2 (germline): MNHEY, SMNVEV (reference sequence). The ends were cut back, 2 bases at V and 9 bases at J, with 23 bases in the middle.